These 30 T cell receptor beta chains originate from one sample sequenced in a study of control samples from healthy donors and cancer patients (dated by TCRdb to 2020 to 2022). Library construction relied on the immunoSEQ multiplex PCR assay. The source is immuneACCESS, and TCRdb retained only in-frame sequences with V and J called. Part of the clones is not carried over; for the studies checked, unresolved V genes explain less than half of this, and the remainder is unexplained. Recorded for this sample are 150,000 or so clones; roughly 92% of them occurred a single time. The ten most abundant clones make up less than 7% of the sample. The sample taken for sequencing was blood. These receptors were collected from a man between 18 and 35 years old in good health.

Here the CDR3 reads CASSRGGAVDTQYF. The CDR3 region has the DNA TGTGCCAGCAGCCGCGGGGGGGCTGTAGATACGCAGTATTTT. The chain joins TRBV7-2 to TRBJ2-3; TRBD2 agrees at 9 bases. J lost 5 bases, V lost 5 bases, and 5 bases had no gene match. Germline assignment: CDR1 SGHTA and CDR2 FQGNSA. CDR3 length: 14 residues.

V is TRBV30 and J is TRBJ1-1; the D gene is possibly TRBD1 (5 bases). The CDR3 loop spans 14 amino acids. With 3 bases removed from V and 0 bases from J, the gap between germline ends came to 11 bases. Germline loops: CDR1 GTSNPN, CDR2 SVGIG (reference sequence). The CDR3 protein is CAWSAGTMNTEAFF. The CDR3 DNA follows: TGTGCCTGGAGCGCCGGGACTATGAACACTGAAGCTTTCTTT.

The chain employs TRBV5-1 and TRBJ2-5, with 8 bases matching TRBD1. Per germline, CDR1 SGHRS and CDR2 YFSETQ. This CDR3 is 15 amino acids long. The V segment lost 7 bases and the J segment 5 bases; nucleotides outside the gene matches: 13. This chain's CDR3 is CASCGQGAVQETQYF. In nucleotides, the CDR3 is TGCGCCAGCTGTGGACAGGGTGCCGTTCAGGAGACCCAGTACTTC.

In nucleotides, the CDR3 is TGTGCCAGCAGCTTCGGGCGCGGGAACTATGGCTACACCTTC. It translates to CASSFGRGNYGYTF. The chain uses TRBV7-2 and TRBJ1-2; D is unresolved. Germline V gene sequence: CDR1 SGHTA, CDR2 FQGNSA. With 3 bases removed from V and 2 bases from J, the gap between germline ends came to 10 bases. This CDR3 has 14 amino acids.

The chain combines TRBV10-3 with TRBJ2-1; 8 nucleotides align to TRBD1. V trimming: 3 bases; J trimming: 5 bases; junction bases outside the gene matches: 6. CDR1 and CDR2 (germline): ENHRY, SYGVKD. The CDR3 is 15 residues long. The CDR3 reads CAISDYRGLNNEQFF. DNA of the CDR3: TGTGCCATCAGTGATTACAGGGGGTTGAACAATGAGCAGTTCTTC.

The chain combines TRBV27 with TRBJ2-7; D gene unclear. The germline gives CDR1 MNHEY, CDR2 SMNVEV (reference sequence). Trimming took 6 bases from V and 5 from J, leaving 29 bases between them. The CDR3 sequence is 18 residues long. The CDR3 loop reads CASRSLVAPDGPEHEQYF. The CDR3 region has the DNA TGTGCCAGCAGATCCCTGGTGGCACCCGACGGTCCAGAGCACGAGCAGTACTTC.

This clone was counted once. This sample includes further DNA sequences coding for the same CDR3. The chain has TRBV5-6 and TRBJ1-2, with a tentative D call TRBD1 (5 bases). This CDR3 contains 13 residues. CDR1 is SGHDT, CDR2 YYEEEE, per germline. V was pared by 4 bases and J by 3 bases, with 10 bases between. CDR3 region: CASSPGPDYGYTF. For the CDR3, the DNA is TGTGCCAGCAGCCCAGGGCCTGACTATGGCTACACCTTC.

The rearrangement joins TRBV19 to TRBJ1-5, with D unclear. V was clipped by 3 bases and J by 5 bases, with 5 bases between them. Per the germline V gene, CDR1 is LNHDA and CDR2 is SQIVND (reference sequence). The CDR3 consists of 12 residues. DNA for the CDR3: TGTGCCAGTAGTATTGACGATCAGCCCCAGCATTTT. Translation gives CASSIDDQPQHF. Full variable domain (remainder filled in from reference TRBV19 and TRBJ1-5): DGGITQSPKYLFRKEGQNVTLSCEQNLNHDAMYWYRQDPGQGLRLIYYSQIVNDFQKGDIAEGYSVSREKKESFPLTVTSAQKNPTAFYLCASSIDDQPQHFGDGTRLSIL.

This rearrangement joins TRBV9 to TRBJ1-4, with D maybe TRBD1 (5 bases). The CDR3 spans 15 residues. V dropped 7 bases and J dropped 4 bases, with 17 bases sitting between them. CDR1 and CDR2 (germline): SGDLS, YYNGEE. In DNA form, the CDR3 reads TGTGCCAGCGGTCCCGGGGGAACCTTTAATGAAAAACTGTTTTTT. This translates into CASGPGGTFNEKLFF. Complete variable domain (other parts from reference TRBV9 and TRBJ1-4): DSGVTQTPKHLITATGQRVTLRCSPRSGDLSVYWYQQSLDQGLQFLIQYYNGEERAKGNILERFSAQQFPDLHSELNLSSLELGDSALYFCASGPGGTFNEKLFFGSGTQLSVL.

The chain couples TRBV18 to TRBJ1-6; D possibly corresponds to TRBD1 (5 bases). The CDR3 consists of 15 residues. CDR1 and CDR2 (germline): KGHSH, LQKENI. Between the trimmed V and J ends, which lost 6 bases and 5 bases, there was a span of 14 bases. CDR3 nucleotides: TGTGCCAGCTCCCCCGGACAACTAAATAATTCACCCCTCCACTTT. Protein sequence: CASSPGQLNNSPLHF.

The DNA for the CDR3 is TGCGCCAGCAGCGCGGGACTAGCGGCCAGCTCCTACGAGCAGTACTTC. Protein sequence: CASSAGLAASSYEQYF. V and J are TRBV5-1 and TRBJ2-7, with 11 positions matching TRBD2. The CDR3 has 16 residues. V lost 4 bases and J lost 0; bases outside the gene matches: 6. Looked up from germline, CDR1 is SGHRS and CDR2 is YFSETQ.

The gene calls are TRBV5-4 and TRBJ2-3; the match to TRBD2 covers 14 bases. V shed 2 bases and J 6 bases; nucleotides not matched to a gene: 5. CDR3 length equals 16 residues. Germline values: CDR1 SGHNT, CDR2 YYREEE (reference sequence). The CDR3 DNA reads TGTGCCAGCAGCTTCGGACTAGCGGGGGGCTGGGATACGCAGTATTTT. The encoded protein is CASSFGLAGGWDTQYF. Complete variable domain (other parts from reference TRBV5-4 and TRBJ2-3): ETGVTQSPTHLIKTRGQQVTLRCSSQSGHNTVSWYQQALGQGPQFIFQYYREEENGRGNFPPRFSGLQFPNYSSELNVNALELDDSALYLCASSFGLAGGWDTQYFGPGTRLTVL.

Remarks on this clone: This same CDR3 is encoded by further DNA sequences in the sample. In DNA form, the CDR3 reads TGTGCCAGCAGCCAAGGACTAGCGGGGGCGACCTACGAGCAGTACTTC. Its protein product is CASSQGLAGATYEQYF. The chain employs TRBV3-1 (or the pseudogene TRBV3-2) and TRBJ2-7, with 12 positions matching TRBD2. The V gene's germline CDR1 is LGHDT and CDR2 YNNKEL (reference sequence). The CDR3 has 16 residues. J lost 2 bases, V lost 1 base, and 3 bases had no gene match.

The chain carries TRBV3-1 (or the pseudogene TRBV3-2) and TRBJ2-5; 14 bases align to TRBD2. The CDR3 totals 18 residues. Germline V gene sequence: CDR1 LGHDT, CDR2 YNNKEL (reference sequence). The trim removed 6 bases at V and 2 bases at J, leaving 11 bases unmatched. The CDR3 DNA follows: TGTGCCAGCAGTCTCACACCGGGACTAGCGGGGGAGCAAGAGACCCAGTACTTC. This codes for CASSLTPGLAGEQETQYF.

This clone was observed a few times. The J gene is TRBJ1-2, the V gene TRBV7-3; no definite D call. The V gene's germline CDR1 is SGHTA and CDR2 FQGTGA. Trimming left V 5 bases short and J 8 bases short, with 12 bases between. CDR3 size: 12 residues. The CDR3 sequence: CASSPAGEGYTF. Here the CDR3 DNA reads TGTGCCAGCAGCCCTGCCGGGGAAGGCTACACCTTC.

CDR3 DNA: TGCGCCAGCAGCTCTACAGGGGCTGGGGCCAACGTCCTGACTTTC. Amino acid sequence: CASSSTGAGANVLTF. The chain has TRBV5-1 and TRBJ2-6; 7 bases match TRBD1. CDR1 SGHRS and CDR2 YFSETQ come from the germline V gene. This CDR3 has 15 amino acids. Trimming at V came to 3 bases and at J to 2 bases, leaving 2 bases not matched to a gene. The full variable domain, rest sourced from reference TRBV5-1 and TRBJ2-6, is KAGVTQTPRYLIKTRGQQVTLSCSPISGHRSVSWYQQTPGQGLQFLFEYFSETQRNKGNFPGRFSGRQFSNSRSEMNVSTLELGDSALYLCASSSTGAGANVLTFGAGSRLTVL.

The chain couples TRBV5-1 to TRBJ2-7; 7 nucleotides agree with TRBD2. This CDR3 is built from 14 residues. J lost 2 bases, V lost 6 bases, and 8 bases had no gene match. Germline assignment: CDR1 SGHRS and CDR2 YFSETQ. In DNA, the CDR3 is TGCGCCAGCACCTCCGGGACTACCGCCTACGAGCAGTACTTC. As protein: CASTSGTTAYEQYF.

The chain employs TRBV29-1 and TRBJ1-1; no clear D. Looked up from germline, CDR1 is SQVTM and CDR2 is ANQGSEA. This CDR3 is built from 15 residues. V was pared by 6 bases and J by 4 bases, with 21 bases between. CDR3 loop: CSVVPLLGDGTEAFF. The CDR3 nucleotides read TGCAGCGTCGTACCCTTACTGGGAGATGGCACTGAAGCTTTCTTT.

The chain links TRBV9 to TRBJ1-3; tentatively, D is TRBD1 (6 bases). CDR3 size: 13 residues. V gave up 3 bases and J gave up 9 bases, with 13 bases separating them. Germline V gene data show CDR1 as SGDLS and CDR2 as YYNGEE. The CDR3: CASSEGTSPTIYF. The CDR3 bases are TGTGCCAGCAGCGAGGGGACATCCCCCACCATATATTTT.

This CDR3 reads CASSERGTGNYGYTF. The CDR3 nucleotides are TGTGCCAGCAGTGAACGTGGGACAGGGAACTATGGCTACACCTTC. The V call is TRBV6-1, the J call TRBJ1-2; TRBD1 matches 9 bases. This CDR3 is 15 amino acids long. Germline V lookup: CDR1 MNHNS, CDR2 SASEGT. The J segment lost 2 bases and the V segment lost 2 bases, leaving 3 bases of the junction unmatched.

The rearrangement links TRBV5-4 to TRBJ2-5; D is unclear. There are 16 residues in the CDR3. Germline CDR1 SGHNT, CDR2 YYREEE (reference sequence). Trimming stripped 3 bases from V and 2 bases from J, with 17 bases between. CDR3 bases: TGTGCCAGCAGCTCGAACCCGCTGGCGGTGCAAGAGACCCAGTACTTC. This codes for CASSSNPLAVQETQYF.

This clone was recorded a few times. The chain joins TRBV27 to TRBJ1-6; 7 bases align to TRBD1. V shed 4 bases, J shed 4 bases, and the junction held 4 bases outside the gene matches. Germline CDR1 is MNHEY and CDR2 is SMNVEV (reference sequence). The CDR3 has 15 amino acids. CDR3: CASSSRDRYNSPLHF. Here the CDR3 DNA reads TGTGCCAGCAGTTCCCGGGACAGATATAATTCACCCCTCCACTTT.

The V and J genes are TRBV2 and TRBJ1-2; TRBD1 might be the D (6 bases). V dropped 11 bases and J dropped 6 bases, with 19 bases sitting between them. This CDR3 has 13 residues. CDR1 SNHLY and CDR2 FYNNEI come from the germline V gene. The CDR3 nucleotides are TGTGCCGGTGCAAGGGGGGAAGGAGATGGCTACACCTTC. Its protein is CAGARGEGDGYTF.

V is TRBV5-1 and J is TRBJ2-5, with 7 positions matching TRBD1. Germline V CDR1 and CDR2: SGHRS, YFSETQ. The CDR3 consists of 15 residues. V dropped 4 bases and J dropped 5; count of bases not matched to a gene: 11. In DNA, the CDR3 is TGCGCCAGCAGCGTAACGACAGGGTGGGGGGAGACCCAGTACTTC. Its protein product is CASSVTTGWGETQYF.

The V gene is TRBV2, the J gene TRBJ1-5, with a possible D match to TRBD1 (5 bases). V shed 7 bases and J shed 3 bases, with 13 bases lying between them. Germline CDR1 and CDR2: SNHLY and FYNNEI. The CDR3 contains 14 residues. This CDR3 reads CASTGQGPNQPQHF. CDR3 nucleotides: TGTGCCAGCACCGGCCAGGGCCCCAATCAGCCCCAGCATTTT.

This chain links TRBV2 with TRBJ1-1; D gene unclear. The V end lost 10 bases, the J end lost 4 bases, and 10 bases lay between the germline ends. This CDR3 spans 11 amino acids. Germline values: CDR1 SNHLY, CDR2 FYNNEI. CDR3 loop: CATLESTEAFF. The CDR3, as DNA: TGTGCCACCTTAGAGAGCACTGAAGCTTTCTTT.

CDR3 sequence reads: CASSHFSGTYLRDTQYF. Written as DNA, the CDR3 is TGTGCCAGCAGCCATTTCTCCGGGACCTACCTCAGAGATACGCAGTATTTT. The V call is TRBV3-1 (or the pseudogene TRBV3-2), the J call TRBJ2-3; the D gene could be TRBD1 or TRBD2 (5 bases each). CDR1 and CDR2 from the germline V gene are LGHDT and YNNKEL (reference sequence). V was clipped by 3 bases and J by 5 bases, with 21 bases between them. The length of the CDR3 is 17 residues.

This sequence joins TRBV19 and TRBJ1-2; D not resolved. The CDR3 is made up of 12 amino acids. Germline CDR1 is LNHDA and CDR2 is SQIVND (reference sequence). Trimming pared 6 bases from V and 8 bases from J, leaving 13 bases between. The CDR3 bases are TGTGCCAGTAGGATCCCAGCAAGCGGCTACACCTTC. It yields the protein CASRIPASGYTF.

V is TRBV6-1 and J is TRBJ2-2, with 9 bases matching TRBD2. Germline CDR1 MNHNS, CDR2 SASEGT. The CDR3 consists of 18 residues. V shed 3 bases, J shed 4 bases, and the junction held 12 bases outside the gene matches. As DNA, the CDR3 is TGTGCCAGCAGTGACGCGGGCGGGGGGGCCTCGTTCACCGGGGAGCTGTTTTTT. The encoded protein is CASSDAGGGASFTGELFF.

The CDR3 coding sequence is TGTGCCAGCAGCGACGGGGCCCGAAACAATGAGCAGTTCTTC. Translation gives CASSDGARNNEQFF. The chain employs TRBV9 and TRBJ2-1; D is perhaps TRBD1 or TRBD2 (5 bases each). This CDR3 contains 14 residues. V was clipped by 3 bases and J by 5 bases, with 12 bases between them. Germline values: CDR1 SGDLS, CDR2 YYNGEE.